This TCR beta chain derives from a study of preoperative IRX-2 immunotherapy in early breast cancer. The germline gives CDR1 MRHNA, CDR2 SNTAGT. The CDR3 runs 15 residues. The V gene lost 6 bases and the J gene lost 5 bases, with 19 bases spanning the gap. The treatment: preoperative locoregional IRX-2 cytokine immunotherapy. Libraries were prepared by immunoSEQ multiplex PCR; TCRdb keeps only in-frame clonotypes and omits some of them. The sample consists of about 98,000 clones, roughly 90% of them appearing once. The receptor comes from a human donor with breast cancer. This chain links TRBV6-4 with TRBJ2-5; D uncertain. The starting material was tumor tissue, obtained after IRX-2 immunotherapy. The CDR3 reads CASSQRLDPGETQYF. For the CDR3, the DNA is TGTGCCAGCAGCCAGAGGCTAGACCCCGGGGAGACCCAGTACTTC.